The 28 T cell receptor beta chains reported below all come from one sample, sequenced in a study of beta chain features in type 1 diabetes listed by TCRdb under 2018. Libraries were built with the immunoSEQ multiplex PCR assay. All of the isolated RNA was reverse transcribed with the High Capacity cDNA Reverse Transcription Kit, so expressed TCRB transcripts were sequenced. The source is immuneACCESS, and TCRdb retained only in-frame sequences with V and J called. Part of the clones is not carried over; for the studies checked, unresolved V genes explain less than half of this, and the remainder is unexplained. This sample gives about 240,000 clones in total; about 26% of them show up just once. The ten largest clones represent under 4.5% of the sample. The sample taken for sequencing was central memory CD4+ T cells from blood. The source of these receptors is a man aged 25 to 45 in good health.

This clone has just a few counts. The rearrangement uses TRBV14 and TRBJ1-1; 7 bases fit TRBD1. This CDR3 region has 16 residues. CDR1 and CDR2 from the germline V gene are SGHDN and FVKESK. Unmatched junction bases numbered 10, after V lost 6 bases and J lost 0 bases. The CDR3 DNA follows: TGTGCCAGCAGGAAGTTTCAGGGGGTAGTGAACACTGAAGCTTTCTTT. This gives the protein CASRKFQGVVNTEAFF.

This clone appeared a few times. This chain connects TRBV29-1 to TRBJ2-1, with D unresolved. This CDR3 contains 13 residues. V lost 7 bases and J 5 bases, leaving 15 bases between the germline ends. The germline V gene encodes CDR1 SQVTM and CDR2 ANQGSEA. Here the CDR3 DNA reads TGCAGCGGCGCCGTCGCGAGGAACAATGAGCAGTTCTTC. It is translated as CSGAVARNNEQFF.

The chain joins TRBV30 to TRBJ2-3; 11 bases align to TRBD2. With V trimmed by 7 bases and J by 4 bases, 4 bases remained unmatched. CDR1 is GTSNPN and CDR2 is SVGIG in the germline V gene (reference sequence). The CDR3 extends over 13 amino acids. Here the CDR3 reads CASTSGSSDTQYF. As DNA, the CDR3 is TGTGCCTCTACTAGCGGGAGTTCAGATACGCAGTATTTT.

In its sample, this clone was seen a few times. V gene TRBV6-5 combines with J gene TRBJ1-3; D unclear. The CDR3 has 13 amino acids. CDR1 and CDR2 from the germline V gene are MNHEY and SVGAGI. CDR3 in DNA: TGTGCTTCAAGACCTGGCTCTGGAAACACCATATATTTT. Protein: CASRPGSGNTIYF.

The chain carries TRBV6-6 and TRBJ2-1; D unresolved. V was clipped by 0 bases and J by 7 bases, with 7 bases between them. This CDR3 has 13 amino acids. Germline values: CDR1 MNHNY, CDR2 SVGAGI (reference sequence). The DNA for the CDR3 is TGTGCCAGCAGTTACTCCCCAGAGAATGAGCAGTTCTTC. Protein: CASSYSPENEQFF.

There are many counts of this clone. The chain couples TRBV30 to TRBJ2-6; no clear D gene. V dropped 3 bases and J dropped 1 base, with 10 bases sitting between them. CDR1 is GTSNPN, CDR2 SVGIG, per germline (reference sequence). The CDR3 extends over 15 amino acids. The DNA of the CDR3 is TGTGCCTGGAGGGCCTTGGGATCTGGGGCCAACGTCCTGACTTTC. Translating gives CAWRALGSGANVLTF.

This clone was seen a handful of times. The genes are TRBV30 and TRBJ2-5; the D gene is possibly TRBD1 (6 bases). Trimming stripped 3 bases from V and 2 bases from J, with 13 bases between. CDR1 is GTSNPN, CDR2 SVGIG, per germline (reference sequence). This CDR3 region has 14 residues. The CDR3 DNA reads TGTGCCTGGAGCCCGGGACACCTACAAGAGACCCAGTACTTC. Residues: CAWSPGHLQETQYF.

This clone was observed a few times. Other DNA variants within this sample encode the same CDR3. The chain employs TRBV28 and TRBJ2-3; possibly TRBD1 for D (6 bases). Germline lookup yields CDR1 MDHEN and CDR2 SYDVKM. The V and J ends lost 3 bases and 0 bases respectively, with 7 bases between them. The CDR3 is made up of 14 amino acids. The CDR3 is CASSLTGSTDTQYF. The CDR3 bases are TGTGCCAGCAGTTTGACAGGTAGCACAGATACGCAGTATTTT.

Points on this clone: Other DNA sequences in the same sample also yield this CDR3. The chain combines TRBV7-2 with TRBJ2-7, with 9 bases that match TRBD1. CDR1 is SGHTA and CDR2 is FQGNSA in the germline V gene. With V trimmed by 3 bases and J by 0 bases, 3 bases remained unmatched. There are 15 residues in the CDR3. For the CDR3, the DNA is TGTGCCAGCAGCTTCGGACAGGGGTCCTCCTACGAGCAGTACTTC. This sequence encodes CASSFGQGSSYEQYF.

This clone was seen a few times. CDR3 in amino acids: CASSPWGLNFQETQYF. In DNA form, the CDR3 reads TGTGCCAGTAGCCCCTGGGGACTGAACTTCCAAGAGACCCAGTACTTC. This chain uses TRBV19 with TRBJ2-5; maybe TRBD2 (6 bases). Germline V gene sequence: CDR1 LNHDA, CDR2 SQIVND (reference sequence). The CDR3 is made up of 16 amino acids. V lost 6 bases, J lost 1 base, and 18 bases lay in between.

This clone has more than one count but fewer than ten. This sequence joins TRBV29-1 and TRBJ1-5, with a tentative D call TRBD1 (5 bases). Trimming removed 4 bases at V and 7 bases at J, with 17 bases between. Germline lookup yields CDR1 SQVTM and CDR2 ANQGSEA. CDR3 length: 14 residues. Here the CDR3 reads CSVAGPGPEQPQHF. DNA for the CDR3: TGCAGCGTTGCCGGTCCGGGACCAGAACAGCCCCAGCATTTT.

The chain links TRBV5-4 to TRBJ2-5; 9 bases are a match to TRBD1. Germline-derived CDR1 and CDR2 are SGHNT and YYREEE (reference sequence). Trimming took 0 bases from V and 5 from J; bases not matched to a gene: 8. This CDR3 has 16 residues. The CDR3 DNA is TGTGCCAGCAGCTTGGTCTCCGGGACAGGGCACGAGACCCAGTACTTC. It is translated as CASSLVSGTGHETQYF.

This clone was counted between two and nine times. The CDR3 DNA reads TGTGCCAGCAGCCTTGGACTAGCGGAAACAGATACGCAGTATTTT. The encoded protein is CASSLGLAETDTQYF. The rearrangement uses TRBV7-2 and TRBJ2-3; 10 positions match TRBD2. The germline CDR1 and CDR2 sequences are SGHTA and FQGNSA. With V trimmed by 5 bases and J by 3 bases, 5 bases remained unmatched. CDR3 length: 15 amino acids.

This clone was picked up a small number of times. The CDR3 sequence: CASSYGQGAEQFF. The CDR3, as DNA: TGTGCCAGCAGTTACGGACAGGGTGCTGAGCAGTTCTTC. The chain has TRBV6-6 and TRBJ2-1; 8 nucleotides align to TRBD1. J was trimmed by 9 bases and V by 2 bases; bases with no gene match: 3. This CDR3 has 13 amino acids. Germline CDR1 reads MNHNY; CDR2 reads SVGAGI (reference sequence).

Of note for this clone: The sample contains more than one DNA sequence encoding this CDR3. This chain joins TRBV10-3 and TRBJ2-5; D is uncertain. The ends were cut back, 6 bases at V and 5 bases at J, with 7 bases in the middle. Germline V gives CDR1 ENHRY, CDR2 SYGVKD. CDR3 length: 11 amino acids. DNA of the CDR3: TGTGCCATCAGCCCCGGGGAGACCCAGTACTTC. As protein: CAISPGETQYF.

The CDR3 region has the DNA TGTGCCAGCAGGGGAAGGGGAATTGATGGCTACACCTTC. This gives the protein CASRGRGIDGYTF. V usage is TRBV28 and J usage is TRBJ1-2, with D possibly matching TRBD1 (5 bases). This CDR3 is built from 13 residues. With 6 bases removed from V and 6 bases from J, the gap between germline ends came to 14 bases. Per the germline V gene, CDR1 is MDHEN and CDR2 is SYDVKM.

As for this clone: A much larger clone lies a single base off, so this may be a read error. The chain has TRBV29-1 and TRBJ2-1; weak D call: TRBD2 (5 bases). The germline V gene encodes CDR1 SQVTM and CDR2 ANQGSEA. This CDR3 is 15 amino acids long. V lost 4 bases and J lost 4, with 17 bases in between. In DNA form, the CDR3 reads TGCAGCGTTGGGGCCGTGACGGGAAATTACAATGAGCAGTTCTTC. Protein sequence: CSVGAVTGNYNEQFF.

The chain employs TRBV5-1 and TRBJ1-6; 7 nucleotides align to TRBD1. There are 15 residues in the CDR3. The V and J ends lost 4 bases and 4 bases, in that order; junction bases with no gene match: 5. The germline V gene has CDR1 SGHRS and CDR2 YFSETQ. The CDR3 region is CASSTGTDYNSPLHF. The CDR3 nucleotides read TGCGCCAGCAGCACGGGGACAGATTATAATTCACCCCTCCACTTT.

The chain uses TRBV19 and TRBJ2-1; 7 bases align to TRBD1. This CDR3 is built from 16 residues. Germline V gene sequence: CDR1 LNHDA, CDR2 SQIVND (reference sequence). With 6 bases clipped from V and 5 bases from J, the junction kept 13 bases outside the gene matches. The CDR3 region has the DNA TGTGCCAGTAGCTCAAACAGGGGCCTCAGGGACAATGAGCAGTTCTTC. It specifies CASSSNRGLRDNEQFF.

The genes are TRBV27 and TRBJ2-2, with TRBD2 matching over 8 bases. J was trimmed by 3 bases and V by 4 bases; bases with no gene match: 7. The CDR3 spans 16 residues. Per germline, CDR1 MNHEY and CDR2 SMNVEV (reference sequence). This chain's CDR3 is CASSSLAAGDTGELFF. The CDR3 DNA is TGTGCCAGCAGTTCACTAGCGGCAGGCGACACCGGGGAGCTGTTTTTT.

The chain links TRBV29-1 to TRBJ2-7, with D possibly being TRBD1 (6 bases). This CDR3 is 15 amino acids long. Trimming took off 6 bases at V and 0 bases at J, with 18 bases between the two ends. The germline CDR1 and CDR2 sequences are SQVTM and ANQGSEA. CDR3 amino acids: CSVGDKETSSYEQYF. The CDR3 DNA is TGCAGCGTGGGGGACAAGGAGACGAGCTCCTACGAGCAGTACTTC.

The table lists this clone with many counts. V gene TRBV25-1 combines with J gene TRBJ2-5, with a possible D match to TRBD2 (6 bases). The CDR3 totals 13 residues. CDR1 and CDR2 (germline): MGHDK, SYGVNS. Trimming removed 6 bases at V and 2 bases at J, with 10 bases between. As DNA, the CDR3 is TGTGCCAGCAGCGCAGGAGGGCAAGAGACCCAGTACTTC. Translated: CASSAGGQETQYF.

The chain couples TRBV7-7 to TRBJ1-6; no clear D gene. Germline V gene sequence: CDR1 SSHAT, CDR2 FNYEAQ (reference sequence). V was shortened by 1 base and J by 16 bases, with 8 bases between the two germline ends. The CDR3 covers 11 residues. CDR3 DNA sequence: TGTGCCAGCAGCTTAGTGTCCTGGCTCCACTTT. It yields the protein CASSLVSWLHF.

Notes on this clone: Other nucleotide sequences in the sample specify the same CDR3. V is TRBV5-4 and J is TRBJ2-1, with 11 positions matching TRBD2. The CDR3 loop spans 15 amino acids. The V and J ends lost 4 bases and 6 bases, in that order; junction bases with no gene match: 6. Germline V CDR1 and CDR2: SGHNT, YYREEE (reference sequence). This CDR3 is CASSPGLAGSNEQFF. The CDR3 bases are TGTGCCAGCAGCCCCGGACTAGCGGGTTCCAATGAGCAGTTCTTC.

This sequence joins TRBV14 and TRBJ1-5, with 10 bases matching TRBD1. This CDR3 spans 17 amino acids. V lost 0 bases and J lost 5; bases outside the gene matches: 7. Germline V gives CDR1 SGHDN, CDR2 FVKESK. CDR3 nucleotides: TGTGCCAGCAGCCAAGAAACGGGTGACAGGGGGCATCAGCCCCAGCATTTT. Its protein is CASSQETGDRGHQPQHF.

The V call is TRBV7-8, the J call TRBJ2-2; a weak D match, TRBD1 (5 bases). Germline V lookup: CDR1 SGHVS, CDR2 FQNEAQ. The CDR3 runs to 15 residues. Trimming took 5 bases from V and 1 from J, leaving 11 bases between them. CDR3 loop: CASSLRGLNTGELFF. The CDR3 nucleotides read TGTGCCAGCAGCCTAAGGGGTTTGAACACCGGGGAGCTGTTTTTT.

The sample holds a few counts of this clone. This sequence joins TRBV11-2 and TRBJ1-5; D remains ambiguous. V lost 5 bases, J lost 2 bases, and 13 bases lay in between. The germline V gene encodes CDR1 SGHAT and CDR2 FQNNGV. The CDR3 contains 15 residues. CDR3 nucleotide sequence: TGTGCCAGCAGCCGCACTAGAGGAGGCAATCAGCCCCAGCATTTT. As protein: CASSRTRGGNQPQHF.

This clone was seen more than once but under ten times. The chain employs TRBV10-3 and TRBJ2-3; 15 bases are a match to TRBD2. Germline CDR1 is ENHRY and CDR2 is SYGVKD. The CDR3 length is 20 residues. After removal of 3 bases from V and 4 bases from J, the junction contained 14 bases not matched to a gene. As DNA, the CDR3 is TGTGCCATCAGTGAAATTACCGGGACTAGCGGGGGGATTAGCCCAGATACGCAGTATTTT. Residues: CAISEITGTSGGISPDTQYF.